This T cell receptor (beta chain) was obtained from a study of blood T cell dynamics during melanoma immunotherapy. This clone was found once. Profiling relied on immunoSEQ multiplex PCR, and the TCRdb table lists in-frame clones only, not all of them. The data show more than 13,000 clones, with approximately 90% seen just once and around 0.84% held by the top ten. The germline gives CDR1 ENHRY, CDR2 SYGVKD. The CDR3 runs to 14 residues. V lost 3 bases, J lost 4 bases, and 10 bases lay in between. As to time point: week 3, after first cycle of checkpoint inhibitor. The rearrangement uses TRBV10-3 and TRBJ1-5; no firm D call. This specimen was blood, taken from a patient treated with checkpoint blockade. The sequence came from a human donor with melanoma. The chain's CDR3 is CAISDPPENQPQHF. The CDR3 DNA sequence: TGTGCCATCAGTGACCCTCCGGAGAATCAGCCCCAGCATTTT.